This TCR beta chain was identified in a study of Ad26.COV2.S vaccination and SARS-CoV-2 variants. Here immunoSEQ multiplex PCR was the method, and the copy in TCRdb shows in-frame clones only, minus some. The table includes 100,000 or so clones, around 82% detected once. V dropped 6 bases and J dropped 3; count of bases not matched to a gene: 8. The CDR3 has 15 residues. The V gene's germline CDR1 is SNHLY and CDR2 FYNNEI. Notes on the study in general: Ad26.COV2.S recipients had broader spike-specific TCRs (P = 0.0014). Recipients of either vaccine or placebo displayed similar breadth of non-spike TCRs. There was reportedly substantial breadth in spike-specific CD8+ and CD4+ T cell responses after vaccination. It is possible that the TCR breadth and depth analyses underestimated the total T cell responses.

Notes on this clone: Its antigen is still unknown.

This rearrangement joins TRBV2 to TRBJ1-2, with 9 bases that match TRBD1. Specimen: peripheral blood, collected after recovery from COVID-19. The TCR comes from a human donor who had recovered from COVID-19. The CDR3 sequence: CASRTPDRGHYGYTF. CDR3 sequence (DNA): TGTGCCAGCAGGACGCCGGACAGGGGCCACTATGGCTACACCTTC.